By sample share, the clone carrying this T cell receptor (beta chain) is medium-sized (0.01 to 0.1%). Its antigen is as yet unknown. One entry per CDR3 protein, called by TCRdb with MiXCR from the reads. The sample gives about 5,300 distinct CDR3 sequences, approximately 15% of which show up once; roughly 10% is in the top ten. The ends were cut back, 2 bases at V and 2 bases at J, with 8 bases in the middle. Germline V gives CDR1 ENHRY, CDR2 SYGVKD. This CDR3 is built from 14 residues. The sample comes from a study of liver allograft versus peripheral blood T cells. Overall study: Within transplanted livers, the T cell receptor repertoires were examined and compared against the repertoires present in the peripheral blood of liver transplant recipients.

The study, taken as a whole, reports: Liver allograft and peripheral blood T cell receptor repertoires reportedly differed.

V is TRBV10-3 and J is TRBJ2-3; D unclear. This clonotype originated in a human patient who had a liver transplant. Some of these T cells may belong to the graft donor. As DNA, the CDR3 is TGTGCCATCAGTGAGCCACACACCACAGATACGCAGTATTTT. It codes for CAISEPHTTDTQYF.